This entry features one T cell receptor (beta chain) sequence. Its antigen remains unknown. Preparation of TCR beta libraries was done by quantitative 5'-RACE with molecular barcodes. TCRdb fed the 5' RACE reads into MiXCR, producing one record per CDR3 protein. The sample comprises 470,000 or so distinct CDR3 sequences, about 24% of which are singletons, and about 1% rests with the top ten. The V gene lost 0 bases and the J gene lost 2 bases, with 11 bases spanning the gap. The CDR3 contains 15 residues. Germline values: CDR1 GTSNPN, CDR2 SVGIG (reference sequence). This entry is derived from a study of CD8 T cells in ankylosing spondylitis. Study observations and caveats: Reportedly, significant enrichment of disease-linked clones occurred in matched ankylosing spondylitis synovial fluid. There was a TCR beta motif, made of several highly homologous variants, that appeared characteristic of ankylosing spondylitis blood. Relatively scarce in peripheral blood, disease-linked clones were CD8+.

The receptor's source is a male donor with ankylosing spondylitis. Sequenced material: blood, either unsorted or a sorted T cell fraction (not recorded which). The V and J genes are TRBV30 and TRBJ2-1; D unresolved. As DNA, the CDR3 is TGTGCCTGGAGTGTAGGTGGGATAGCCTACAATGAGCAGTTCTTC. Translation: CAWSVGGIAYNEQFF. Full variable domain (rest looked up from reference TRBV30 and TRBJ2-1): SQTIHQWPATLVQPVGSPLSLECTVEGTSNPNLYWYRQAAGRGLQLLFYSVGIGQISSEVPQNLSASRPQDRQFILSSKKLLLSDSGFYLCAWSVGGIAYNEQFFGPGTRLTVL.